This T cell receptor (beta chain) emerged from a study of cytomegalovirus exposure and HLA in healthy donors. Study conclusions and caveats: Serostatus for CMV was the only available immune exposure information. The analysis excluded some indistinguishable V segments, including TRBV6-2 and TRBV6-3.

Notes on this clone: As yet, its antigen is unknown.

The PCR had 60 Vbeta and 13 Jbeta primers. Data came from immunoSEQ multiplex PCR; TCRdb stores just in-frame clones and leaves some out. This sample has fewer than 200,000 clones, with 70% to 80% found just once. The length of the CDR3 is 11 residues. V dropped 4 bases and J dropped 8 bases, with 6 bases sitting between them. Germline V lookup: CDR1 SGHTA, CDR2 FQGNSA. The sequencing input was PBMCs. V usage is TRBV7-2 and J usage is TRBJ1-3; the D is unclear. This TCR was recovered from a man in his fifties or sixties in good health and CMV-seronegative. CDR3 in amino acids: CASSYTDTIYF. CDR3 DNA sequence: TGTGCCAGCAGCTACACCGACACCATATATTTT.